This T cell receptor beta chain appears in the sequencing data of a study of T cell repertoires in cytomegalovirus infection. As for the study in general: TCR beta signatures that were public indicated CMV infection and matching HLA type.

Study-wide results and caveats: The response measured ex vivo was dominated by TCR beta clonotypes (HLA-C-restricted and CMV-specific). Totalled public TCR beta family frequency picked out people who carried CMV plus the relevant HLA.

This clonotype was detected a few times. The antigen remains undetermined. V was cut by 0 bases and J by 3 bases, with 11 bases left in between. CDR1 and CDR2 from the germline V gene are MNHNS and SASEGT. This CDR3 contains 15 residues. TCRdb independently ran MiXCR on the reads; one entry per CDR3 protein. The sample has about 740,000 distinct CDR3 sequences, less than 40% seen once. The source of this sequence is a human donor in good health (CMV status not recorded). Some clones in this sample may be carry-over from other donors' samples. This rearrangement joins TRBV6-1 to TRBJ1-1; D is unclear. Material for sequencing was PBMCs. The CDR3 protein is CASSEAAAGYTEAFF. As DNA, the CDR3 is TGTGCCAGCAGTGAAGCGGCAGCGGGATACACTGAAGCTTTCTTT.